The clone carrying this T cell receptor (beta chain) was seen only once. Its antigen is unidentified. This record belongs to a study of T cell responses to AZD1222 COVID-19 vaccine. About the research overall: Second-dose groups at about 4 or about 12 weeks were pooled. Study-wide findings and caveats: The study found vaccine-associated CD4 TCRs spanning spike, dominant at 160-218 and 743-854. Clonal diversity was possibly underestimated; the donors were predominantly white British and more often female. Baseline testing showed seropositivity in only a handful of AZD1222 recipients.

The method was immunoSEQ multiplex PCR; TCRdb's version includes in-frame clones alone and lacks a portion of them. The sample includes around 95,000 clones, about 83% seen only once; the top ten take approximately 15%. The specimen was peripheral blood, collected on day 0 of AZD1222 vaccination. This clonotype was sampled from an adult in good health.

CDR3 residues: CASSLALTGHRNTGELFF. In DNA, the CDR3 is TGCGCCAGCAGCTTGGCCCTGACAGGCCACCGGAACACCGGGGAGCTGTTTTTT. The V call is TRBV5-1, the J call TRBJ2-2, with D possibly TRBD1 on 6 matching bases. The CDR3 has 18 residues. The V end lost 0 bases, the J end lost 1 base, and 16 bases lay between the germline ends. Germline V gene data show CDR1 as SGHRS and CDR2 as YFSETQ.